The clone carrying this TCR beta chain was seen many times. Its antigen is undetermined. The data belong to a study of CD8 T cells in ankylosing spondylitis. TCRdb independently ran MiXCR on the 5' RACE reads; one entry per CDR3 protein. The sample lists about 300,000 distinct CDR3 sequences, roughly 20% occurring once. Between the trimmed V and J ends, which lost 6 bases and 1 base, there was a span of 4 bases. This CDR3 comprises 13 residues. Per the germline V gene, CDR1 is LGHDT and CDR2 is YNNKEL (reference sequence). Findings of the study overall: One TCR beta motif, made up of under ten highly homologous variants, appeared characteristic of ankylosing spondylitis blood. Disease-linked clones were CD8+ and relatively rare in peripheral blood. Matched ankylosing spondylitis synovial fluid reportedly contained a significantly enriched population of disease-linked clones.

This sequence originates from a female donor with ankylosing spondylitis or in good health (not recorded which). The V call is TRBV3-1, the J call TRBJ2-6; D ambiguous. Specimen: blood, either unsorted or a sorted T cell fraction (not recorded which). This CDR3 reads CASRPSGANVLTF. The CDR3 region has the DNA TGTGCCAGCAGGCCGTCTGGGGCCAACGTCCTGACTTTC.